This T cell receptor beta chain was identified during a study of shared clonotypes between healthy human individuals. As to this clone: Distinct nucleotide sequences in the sample also encode this CDR3.

The repertoire was sequenced with immunoSEQ multiplex PCR; TCRdb's copy has only in-frame clones and lacks some. The sample yields about 490,000 clones, 78% seen once. Sequences were obtained from PBMCs. This clonotype was sampled from a woman between 40 and 50 years old in good health. Some clones in this sample may be carry-over from other donors' samples.

The CDR3 region has the DNA TGTGCCAGTAGTAGACAGGGGGCAACCGGGGAGCTGTTTTTT. Its protein is CASSRQGATGELFF. The chain links TRBV19 to TRBJ2-2; 10 bases line up with TRBD1. Looked up from germline, CDR1 is LNHDA and CDR2 is SQIVND (reference sequence). Trimming took 4 bases from V and 5 from J; bases not matched to a gene: 1. This CDR3 contains 14 residues. The complete variable domain, with remaining parts taken from reference TRBV19 and TRBJ2-2, reads DGGITQSPKYLFRKEGQNVTLSCEQNLNHDAMYWYRQDPGQGLRLIYYSQIVNDFQKGDIAEGYSVSREKKESFPLTVTSAQKNPTAFYLCASSRQGATGELFFGEGSRLTVL.